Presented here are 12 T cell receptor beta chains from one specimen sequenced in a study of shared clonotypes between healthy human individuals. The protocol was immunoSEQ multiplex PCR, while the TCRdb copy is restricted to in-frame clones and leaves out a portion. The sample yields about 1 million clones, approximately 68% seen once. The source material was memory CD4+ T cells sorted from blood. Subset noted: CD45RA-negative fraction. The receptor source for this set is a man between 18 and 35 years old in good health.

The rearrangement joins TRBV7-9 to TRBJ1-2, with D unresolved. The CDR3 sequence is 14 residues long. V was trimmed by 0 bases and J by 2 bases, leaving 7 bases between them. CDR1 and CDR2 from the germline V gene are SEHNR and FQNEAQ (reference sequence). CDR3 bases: TGTGCCAGCAGCTTAGCGCTCCACAACTATGGCTACACCTTC. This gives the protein CASSLALHNYGYTF.

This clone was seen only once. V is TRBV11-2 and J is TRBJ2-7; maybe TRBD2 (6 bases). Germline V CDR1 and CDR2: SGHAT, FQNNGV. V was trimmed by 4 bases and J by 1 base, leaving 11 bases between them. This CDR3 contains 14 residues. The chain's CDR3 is CASSSTGESYEQYF. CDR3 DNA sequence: TGTGCCAGCAGCTCGACGGGGGAATCCTACGAGCAGTACTTC.

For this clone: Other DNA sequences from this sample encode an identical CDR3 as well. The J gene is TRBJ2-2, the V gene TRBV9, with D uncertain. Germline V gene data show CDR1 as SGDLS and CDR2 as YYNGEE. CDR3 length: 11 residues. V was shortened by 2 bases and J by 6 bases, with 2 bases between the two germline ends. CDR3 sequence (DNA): TGTGCCAGCAGCGTCTCCGGGGAGCTGTTTTTT. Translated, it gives CASSVSGELFF.

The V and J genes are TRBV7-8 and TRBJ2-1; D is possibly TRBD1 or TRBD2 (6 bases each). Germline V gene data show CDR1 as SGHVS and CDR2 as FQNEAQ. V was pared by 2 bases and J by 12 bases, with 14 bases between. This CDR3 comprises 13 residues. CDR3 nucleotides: TGTGCCAGCAGCTTACTAGGGGGGTATGGGCAGTTCTTC. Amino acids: CASSLLGGYGQFF.

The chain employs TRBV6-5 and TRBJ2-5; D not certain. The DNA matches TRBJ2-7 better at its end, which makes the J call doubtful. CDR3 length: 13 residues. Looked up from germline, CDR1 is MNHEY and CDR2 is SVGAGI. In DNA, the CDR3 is TGTGCCAGCAGTTACGGCCCCCTGGGCGAGCAGTACTTC. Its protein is CASSYGPLGEQYF.

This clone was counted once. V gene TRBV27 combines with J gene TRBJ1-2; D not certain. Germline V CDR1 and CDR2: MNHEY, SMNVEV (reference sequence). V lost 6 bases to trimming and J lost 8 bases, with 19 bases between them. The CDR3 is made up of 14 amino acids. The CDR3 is CASRTRGFSEGYTF. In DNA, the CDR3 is TGTGCCAGCAGGACTCGCGGCTTTTCCGAAGGCTACACCTTC.

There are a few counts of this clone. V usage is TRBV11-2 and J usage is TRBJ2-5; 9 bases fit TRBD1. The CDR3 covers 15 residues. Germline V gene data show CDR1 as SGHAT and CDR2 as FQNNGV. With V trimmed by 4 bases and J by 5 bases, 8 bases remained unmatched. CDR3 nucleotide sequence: TGTGCCAGCAGCTCCTGGGACAGGGCTGGGGAGACCCAGTACTTC. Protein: CASSSWDRAGETQYF.

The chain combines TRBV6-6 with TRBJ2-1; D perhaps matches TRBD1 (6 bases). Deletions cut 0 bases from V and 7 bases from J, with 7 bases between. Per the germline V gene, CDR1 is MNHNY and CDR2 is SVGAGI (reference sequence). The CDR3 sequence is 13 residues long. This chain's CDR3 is CASSYSRGNEQFF. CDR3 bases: TGTGCCAGCAGTTACTCGAGGGGGAATGAGCAGTTCTTC.

The CDR3 DNA reads TGTGCCAGTAACTTTCCCTCGCAGGGTAATTCACCCCTCCACTTT. Amino acids: CASNFPSQGNSPLHF. The J gene is TRBJ1-6, the V gene TRBV19; D is perhaps TRBD1 (5 bases). Trimming removed 7 bases from V and 6 bases from J, with 16 bases in between. This CDR3 is 15 amino acids long. Germline CDR1 and CDR2: LNHDA and SQIVND (reference sequence).

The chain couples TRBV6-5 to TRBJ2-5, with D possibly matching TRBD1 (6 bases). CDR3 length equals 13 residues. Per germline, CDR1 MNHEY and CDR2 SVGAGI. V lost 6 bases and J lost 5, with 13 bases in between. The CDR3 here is CASRRDTPETQYF. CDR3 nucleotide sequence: TGTGCCAGCAGACGGGACACCCCGGAGACCCAGTACTTC.

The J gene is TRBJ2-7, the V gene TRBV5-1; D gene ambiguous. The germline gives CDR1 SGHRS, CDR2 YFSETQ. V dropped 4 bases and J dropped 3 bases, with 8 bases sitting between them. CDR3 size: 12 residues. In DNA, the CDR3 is TGCGCCAGCAGCCACCCCGACTACGAGCAGTACTTC. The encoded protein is CASSHPDYEQYF.

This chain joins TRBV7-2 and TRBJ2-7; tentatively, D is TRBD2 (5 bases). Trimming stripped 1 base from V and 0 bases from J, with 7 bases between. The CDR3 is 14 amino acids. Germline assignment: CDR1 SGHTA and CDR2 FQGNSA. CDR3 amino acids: CASSLVAHSYEQYF. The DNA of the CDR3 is TGTGCCAGCAGCTTAGTAGCGCACTCCTACGAGCAGTACTTC.